Below, 32 T cell receptor beta chains from the same sample are listed, as sequenced in a study of T cells in Graves' hyperthyroidism and ophthalmopathy. Amplified regions were TCR beta CDR3 sequences from RNA transcripts. The TCR CDR3 first-round RT-PCR relied on the HTBI primer set. TCRdb processed the multiplex PCR reads anew with MiXCR; each CDR3 protein has one entry. The sample records about 620,000 distinct CDR3 sequences, about 16% being singletons. Material: blood. These receptors were obtained from a woman in her thirties with Graves' hyperthyroidism.

The table lists this clonotype with many counts. The gene calls are TRBV2 and TRBJ2-7; 8 bases agree with TRBD2. Germline V CDR1 and CDR2: SNHLY, FYNNEI. The CDR3 consists of 14 residues. The V and J ends lost 8 bases and 1 base, in that order; junction bases with no gene match: 7. DNA of the CDR3: TGTGCCAGCGGCTCCGGGACTAGTTCCTACGAGCAGTACTTC. It translates to CASGSGTSSYEQYF. Combining the CDR3 with reference TRBV2 and TRBJ2-7 gives the whole variable domain EPEVTQTPSHQVTQMGQEVILRCVPISNHLYFYWYRQILGQKVEFLVSFYNNEISEKSEIFDDQFSVERPDGSNFTLKIRSTKLEDSAMYFCASGSGTSSYEQYFGPGTRLTVT.

The chain joins TRBV7-3 to TRBJ1-4; 9 bases are a match to TRBD1. V gave up 5 bases and J gave up 12 bases; unmatched junction bases: 10. The CDR3 totals 14 residues. Germline V CDR1 and CDR2: SGHTA, FQGTGA. CDR3 sequence (DNA): TGTGCCAGCAGCCTGACAGGGGGTTCCCGAGAACTGTTTTTT. Its protein product is CASSLTGGSRELFF.

The J gene is TRBJ2-1, the V gene TRBV5-4; TRBD2 might be the D (5 bases). The germline V gene encodes CDR1 SGHNT and CDR2 YYREEE (reference sequence). The ends were cut back, 1 base at V and 3 bases at J, with 11 bases in the middle. The CDR3 contains 15 residues. The CDR3: CASSLSWEFYNEQFF. The CDR3 DNA reads as TGTGCCAGCAGCTTGTCGTGGGAGTTCTACAATGAGCAGTTCTTC.

This clonotype was seen at least ten times. The CDR3 spells CASSLGLAEKLFF. As DNA, the CDR3 is TGTGCCAGCAGCCTTGGTTTGGCGGAAAAACTGTTTTTT. The gene calls are TRBV3-1 and TRBJ1-4; D not resolved. Trimming stripped 4 bases from V and 8 bases from J, with 11 bases between. Germline V gene sequence: CDR1 LGHDT, CDR2 YNNKEL (reference sequence). This CDR3 region has 13 residues.

V is TRBV7-3 and J is TRBJ2-3; D may be TRBD1 (6 bases). The CDR3 has 15 amino acids. V lost 5 bases to trimming and J lost 6 bases, with 18 bases between them. The V gene's germline CDR1 is SGHTA and CDR2 FQGTGA. CDR3 DNA sequence: TGTGCCAGCAGCCAGACAGGAGACGCTTCGGATACGCAGTATTTT. As protein: CASSQTGDASDTQYF.

In this sample, this clonotype turned up a few times. V usage is TRBV19 and J usage is TRBJ1-1; TRBD1 aligns across 7 bases. CDR3 length: 15 residues. The junction had 13 bases not matched to a gene; V was cut back by 6 bases and J by 6 bases. The germline V gene has CDR1 LNHDA and CDR2 SQIVND (reference sequence). CDR3 sequence (DNA): TGTGCCAGTAGATACAGGGGTAGTAGGGACCCTGAAGCTTTCTTT. Amino acids: CASRYRGSRDPEAFF.

This clonotype turned up a few times. This chain uses TRBV7-9 with TRBJ1-2, with D perhaps TRBD1 (6 bases). Germline CDR1 is SEHNR and CDR2 is FQNEAQ (reference sequence). This CDR3 region has 15 residues. V dropped 1 base and J dropped 4 bases, with 13 bases sitting between them. The CDR3 nucleotides read TGTGCCAGCAGCTTAGGGTCAGGGGCGAGCTATGGCTACACCTTC. Protein: CASSLGSGASYGYTF.

This clonotype was detected many times. The chain recombines TRBV12-3 or TRBV12-4 with TRBJ2-7, with no clear D. The CDR3 is 11 residues long. Trimming stripped 4 bases from V and 3 bases from J, with 4 bases between. The CDR3 loop is CASSSYYEQYF. CDR3 DNA sequence: TGTGCCAGCAGTTCCTACTACGAGCAGTACTTC.

This clonotype was counted many times. The rearrangement joins TRBV29-1 to TRBJ1-2; possibly TRBD1 for D (6 bases). This CDR3 contains 12 residues. V was shortened by 3 bases and J by 6 bases, with 11 bases between the two germline ends. Germline CDR1 and CDR2: SQVTM and ANQGSEA. The CDR3 sequence is CSVDLQGDGYTF. In DNA form, the CDR3 reads TGCAGCGTTGATCTACAGGGAGATGGCTACACCTTC.

This clonotype was picked up many times. The rearrangement links TRBV12-5 to TRBJ1-1; 7 bases align to TRBD1. This CDR3 has 15 amino acids. Germline assignment: CDR1 LGHNT and CDR2 FRNRAP. V was pared by 2 bases and J by 3 bases, with 6 bases of the junction left unmatched. CDR3: CASGLPTTGHTEAFF. In nucleotides, the CDR3 is TGTGCTAGTGGTTTGCCAACGACAGGGCACACTGAAGCTTTCTTT.

This clonotype was observed a few times. This sequence joins TRBV20-1 and TRBJ1-6, with D possibly matching TRBD1 (5 bases). This CDR3 is built from 13 residues. CDR1 is DFQATT and CDR2 is SNEGSKA in the germline V gene (reference sequence). The V end lost 3 bases, the J end lost 8 bases, and 11 bases lay between the germline ends. The CDR3 coding sequence is TGCAGTGCTAGCGGGGGGTGGGATTCACCCCTCCACTTT. Translating it yields CSASGGWDSPLHF.

V gene TRBV9 combines with J gene TRBJ2-3, with D possibly being TRBD2 (5 bases). The V end was cut by 4 bases, the J end by 0 bases, with 18 bases between. Germline V gives CDR1 SGDLS, CDR2 YYNGEE. The CDR3 length is 17 residues. The CDR3 region has the DNA TGTGCCAGCAGCCCCACGCGGCGGGTGCTTAGCACAGATACGCAGTATTTT. Protein product: CASSPTRRVLSTDTQYF. The complete variable domain, with remaining parts taken from reference TRBV9 and TRBJ2-3, reads DSGVTQTPKHLITATGQRVTLRCSPRSGDLSVYWYQQSLDQGLQFLIQYYNGEERAKGNILERFSAQQFPDLHSELNLSSLELGDSALYFCASSPTRRVLSTDTQYFGPGTRLTVL.

This clonotype was detected once. A much more abundant neighbour one base away suggests this may be a read error. This sequence joins TRBV12-3 or TRBV12-4 and TRBJ2-5, with 8 positions matching TRBD2. CDR3 length equals 15 residues. Written as DNA, the CDR3 is TGTGCCGGCAGCCGGGGAGCGGGAGTCCAAGAGACCCAGTACTTC. This gives the protein CAGSRGAGVQETQYF.

This clonotype showed up many times. The chain combines TRBV6-6 with TRBJ1-1; TRBD1 aligns across 8 bases. Germline V CDR1 and CDR2: MNHNY, SVGAGI (reference sequence). The CDR3 consists of 16 residues. Trimming removed 0 bases from V and 3 bases from J; junction bases left unmatched: 6. The CDR3 DNA follows: TGTGCCAGCAGTTACTCGACAGGGGTGAGGGACACTGAAGCTTTCTTT. This codes for CASSYSTGVRDTEAFF.

This clonotype showed up many times. The chain couples TRBV19 to TRBJ2-1, with TRBD1 as a possible D gene (5 bases). The V end lost 4 bases, the J end lost 2 bases, and 15 bases lay between the germline ends. The CDR3 is 16 amino acids. The germline CDR1 and CDR2 sequences are LNHDA and SQIVND (reference sequence). This chain's CDR3 is CASSTQGWATYNEQFF. CDR3 coding DNA: TGTGCCAGTAGTACCCAGGGCTGGGCTACCTACAATGAGCAGTTCTTC.

This clonotype was seen a few times. The junction does not match germline at one end; this may be a read error. The rearrangement uses TRBV4-2 and TRBJ1-2, with a possible D match to TRBD1 (5 bases). This CDR3 region has 15 residues. CDR1 and CDR2 from the germline V gene are LGHNA and YNFKEQ. This chain's CDR3 is CASSQASDRFYVYTF. CDR3 coding DNA: TGTGCCAGCAGCCAAGCTTCTGACAGATTCTATGTCTACACCTTC.

The rearrangement uses TRBV9 and TRBJ2-6; TRBD1 matches 8 bases. The CDR3 loop spans 17 amino acids. Germline lookup yields CDR1 SGDLS and CDR2 YYNGEE. V shed 3 bases and J 0 bases; nucleotides not matched to a gene: 5. CDR3: CASSADRARSGANVLTF. CDR3 sequence (DNA): TGTGCCAGCAGCGCGGACAGGGCCCGCTCTGGGGCCAACGTCCTGACTTTC.

This clonotype was seen ten or more times. The genes are TRBV7-2 and TRBJ2-3, with 7 bases fitting TRBD2. Looked up from germline, CDR1 is SGHTA and CDR2 is FQGNSA. The CDR3 runs to 16 residues. Losses at the gene ends were 5 bases for V and 4 bases for J; bases not matched to a gene: 12. CDR3 DNA sequence: TGTGCCAGCAGCATCGGGACTACCCCTGAGGCAGATACGCAGTATTTT. Protein sequence: CASSIGTTPEADTQYF.

This rearrangement joins TRBV11-3 to TRBJ2-6; D is ambiguous. Trimming shortened V by 5 bases and J by 0 bases, and 14 bases separated the two germline ends. Germline assignment: CDR1 SGHNT and CDR2 YENEEA. CDR3 size: 17 residues. The CDR3 spells CASSKSIKGSGANVLTF. The CDR3 DNA reads as TGTGCCAGCAGCAAGTCGATAAAGGGCTCTGGGGCCAACGTCCTGACTTTC.

Many counts were recorded for this clonotype. The chain employs TRBV20-1 and TRBJ2-7; 9 bases are a match to TRBD2. Germline trimming cut 5 bases from V and 2 bases from J; bases unmatched to any gene: 10. Germline values: CDR1 DFQATT, CDR2 SNEGSKA (reference sequence). The CDR3 spans 15 residues. CDR3 sequence reads: CSAFLVAGVAYEQYF. CDR3 coding DNA: TGCAGTGCTTTTCTCGTAGCGGGAGTGGCCTACGAGCAGTACTTC.

The sample holds many counts of this clonotype. This chain joins TRBV5-1 and TRBJ2-1, with 12 bases lining up with TRBD2. The CDR3 runs to 15 residues. Germline V CDR1 and CDR2: SGHRS, YFSETQ. The V segment lost 4 bases and the J segment 7 bases; nucleotides outside the gene matches: 6. Here the CDR3 reads CASSLAGGSMNEQFF. CDR3 nucleotides: TGCGCCAGCAGCCTAGCGGGAGGGTCAATGAATGAGCAGTTCTTC.

This clonotype was detected a few times. A read error may explain this, as a much larger clone is one base away. This chain uses TRBV5-1 with TRBJ2-7; possibly TRBD1 for D (6 bases). CDR1 is SGHRS, CDR2 YFSETQ, per germline. CDR3 length: 11 amino acids. Here the CDR3 reads CASSPGAKQYF. The CDR3 DNA is TGTGCCAGCAGCCCAGGGGCCAAGCAGTACTTC.

This clonotype was seen at least ten times. The chain joins TRBV10-3 to TRBJ1-1; no firm D call. Germline V gives CDR1 ENHRY, CDR2 SYGVKD. CDR3 length equals 15 residues. Between the trimmed V and J ends, which lost 0 bases and 7 bases, there was a span of 15 bases. The CDR3 nucleotides are TGTGCCATCAGTGAGTCCCCTGGGTCGGGGAGTGAAGCTTTCTTT. Protein sequence: CAISESPGSGSEAFF.

This clonotype was seen repeatedly, ten times or more. The chain carries TRBV11-2 and TRBJ2-5; maybe TRBD2 (5 bases). Trimming cost V 1 base and J 2 bases, with 14 bases left between them. CDR1 is SGHAT, CDR2 FQNNGV, per germline. This CDR3 has 16 residues. CDR3 sequence: CASSLVVGVGQETQYF. DNA for the CDR3: TGTGCCAGCAGCTTAGTCGTGGGAGTCGGGCAAGAGACCCAGTACTTC.

This clonotype was counted between two and nine times. This rearrangement joins TRBV20-1 to TRBJ2-2; a weak D match, TRBD1 (6 bases). CDR1 is DFQATT and CDR2 is SNEGSKA in the germline V gene (reference sequence). This CDR3 spans 13 amino acids. The V gene lost 8 bases and the J gene lost 2 bases, with 12 bases spanning the gap. The CDR3: CSINRANTGELFF. CDR3 in DNA: TGCAGTATAAACAGGGCTAACACCGGGGAGCTGTTTTTT.

This chain uses TRBV28 with TRBJ2-7; D may be TRBD2 (6 bases). Per the germline V gene, CDR1 is MDHEN and CDR2 is SYDVKM. The length of the CDR3 is 14 residues. Trimming removed 5 bases from V and 2 bases from J, with 13 bases in between. CDR3 amino acids: CASSQGDFPYEQYF. The CDR3 DNA sequence: TGTGCCAGCAGTCAAGGGGACTTCCCCTACGAGCAGTACTTC.

This clonotype was observed a few times. The chain is built from TRBV19 and TRBJ2-2, with 14 nucleotides matching TRBD2. The J segment lost 7 bases and the V segment lost 1 base, leaving 11 bases of the junction unmatched. This CDR3 comprises 19 residues. Germline V lookup: CDR1 LNHDA, CDR2 SQIVND (reference sequence). In DNA, the CDR3 is TGTGCCAGTAGTATAGGCCCCTACCTTGGACTAGCGGGAGGCGGGGAGCTGTTTTTT. It encodes CASSIGPYLGLAGGGELFF.

Remarks on this clonotype: This clone may be a read error of a much larger clone one base away. The V gene is TRBV20-1, the J gene TRBJ2-1; the D gene could be TRBD1 or TRBD2 (5 bases each). Germline V gives CDR1 DFQATT, CDR2 SNEGSKA (reference sequence). V shed 8 bases and J shed 2 bases, with 16 bases lying between them. The CDR3 spans 14 residues. This CDR3 reads CSSNTGTTYNEQFF. Here the CDR3 DNA reads TGCAGTTCTAATACCGGGACGACCTACAATGAGCAGTTCTTC.

This clonotype occurred many times. The rearrangement links TRBV7-3 to TRBJ2-3, with D hard to call. Trimming took 5 bases from V and 0 from J, leaving 12 bases between them. This CDR3 has 15 residues. In germline, CDR1 is SGHTA, CDR2 FQGTGA. The CDR3 reads CASSTTGGSTDTQYF. In DNA, the CDR3 is TGTGCCAGCAGCACCACCGGCGGAAGCACAGATACGCAGTATTTT.

This clonotype has ten or more counts. The chain combines TRBV25-1 with TRBJ2-1; 12 bases align to TRBD2. The V and J ends lost 5 bases and 11 bases, in that order; junction bases with no gene match: 7. Germline CDR1 is MGHDK and CDR2 is SYGVNS. The CDR3 totals 14 residues. Here the CDR3 reads CASSRLAGGEKQFF. The CDR3 DNA sequence: TGTGCCAGCAGTCGGCTAGCGGGAGGGGAAAAGCAGTTCTTC.

This clonotype was seen many times. The rearrangement joins TRBV12-3 or TRBV12-4 to TRBJ1-5, with D uncertain. The CDR3 contains 13 residues. Trimming pared 2 bases from V and 5 bases from J, leaving 7 bases between. The CDR3 coding sequence is TGTGCCAGCAGTTTATCTTCGGATCAGCCCCAGCATTTT. Its translation is CASSLSSDQPQHF.

At least ten counts were recorded for this clonotype. V is TRBV6-1 and J is TRBJ1-4; D unresolved. This CDR3 comprises 15 residues. Germline V gene data show CDR1 as MNHNS and CDR2 as SASEGT. The germline V and J ends were trimmed by 3 bases and 0 bases, with 8 bases remaining between them. The CDR3, as DNA: TGTGCCAGCAGTGAGAGACGGACAACTAATGAAAAACTGTTTTTT. Translation gives CASSERRTTNEKLFF.